The 26 T cell receptor beta chains below come from one sample, sequenced in a study of response to subunit inactivated influenza vaccine. TCRdb processed the RT-PCR reads anew with MiXCR; each CDR3 protein has one entry. The sample lists almost 250,000 distinct CDR3 sequences, 12% occurring once. Source: non-naive T cells sorted from PBMCs, taken less than 15 days before vaccination. The receptor source for this set is a man aged 45 to 65 who received an inactivated influenza vaccine.

V and J are TRBV6-4 and TRBJ1-3, with unresolved D. The CDR3 totals 13 residues. Germline CDR1 is MRHNA and CDR2 is SNTAGT. Trimming took 5 bases from V and 2 from J, leaving 7 bases between them. The CDR3 here is CASSWTTGNTIYF. The CDR3 DNA reads as TGTGCCAGCAGTTGGACTACTGGAAACACCATATATTTT.

There are a few counts of this clonotype. The V gene is TRBV6-1, the J gene TRBJ2-1; D perhaps matches TRBD2 (6 bases). V dropped 5 bases and J dropped 7 bases, with 18 bases sitting between them. The CDR3 runs 15 residues. Germline V gives CDR1 MNHNS, CDR2 SASEGT. CDR3 region: CASSRRALAVNEQFF. As DNA, the CDR3 is TGTGCCAGCAGTCGACGAGCGTTAGCGGTTAATGAGCAGTTCTTC.

In regard to this clonotype: One end of the junction varies from germline; a read error may be responsible. For the CDR3, the DNA is TGCTGTGCTAACCCCCCCGCGGGAGGGCTAGAGACCCAGTACTTC. The encoded protein is CCANPPAGGLETQYF. The chain is built from TRBV20-1 and TRBJ2-5; 9 positions agree with TRBD2. This CDR3 spans 15 amino acids. CDR1 DFQATT and CDR2 SNEGSKA come from the germline V gene (reference sequence).

Ten or more counts support this clonotype. This sequence joins TRBV4-2 and TRBJ2-1, with TRBD1 identical over 8 bases. The V and J ends lost 1 base and 2 bases, in that order; junction bases with no gene match: 10. Germline lookup yields CDR1 LGHNA and CDR2 YNFKEQ. This CDR3 has 18 residues. DNA for the CDR3: TGTGCCAGCAGCCAAGTGATAGTCGAGACAGGGGCCTACAATGAGCAGTTCTTC. Amino acid sequence: CASSQVIVETGAYNEQFF.

In its sample, this clonotype was seen a few times. The chain is built from TRBV10-3 and TRBJ2-3, with 14 bases fitting TRBD2. After removal of 6 bases from V and 2 bases from J, the junction contained 13 bases not matched to a gene. This CDR3 has 19 amino acids. Germline V lookup: CDR1 ENHRY, CDR2 SYGVKD. The CDR3 spells CAIRAGLAGALASTDTQYF. The CDR3, as DNA: TGTGCCATCAGGGCGGGACTAGCGGGAGCCCTAGCGTCCACAGATACGCAGTATTTT.

This chain uses TRBV7-2 with TRBJ2-3; 9 bases line up with TRBD2. From germline, CDR1 is SGHTA and CDR2 FQGNSA. The CDR3 is 15 residues long. Trimming at V came to 4 bases and at J to 4 bases, leaving 6 bases not matched to a gene. The CDR3: CASSYIAGVADTQYF. CDR3 in DNA: TGTGCCAGCAGCTACATAGCGGGAGTTGCAGATACGCAGTATTTT.

Only a few counts were recorded for this clonotype. The rearrangement links TRBV3-1 to TRBJ1-1, with 8 bases that match TRBD1. The trim removed 4 bases at V and 0 bases at J, leaving 7 bases unmatched. Per the germline V gene, CDR1 is LGHDT and CDR2 is YNNKEL (reference sequence). This CDR3 spans 16 amino acids. CDR3 DNA sequence: TGTGCCAGCAGCCCGAGACAGGGGTTCATGAACACTGAAGCTTTCTTT. Protein: CASSPRQGFMNTEAFF.

This clonotype was seen only a few times. This CDR3 reads CASSEMGLDPNYGYTF. The CDR3 region has the DNA TGTGCCAGCAGCGAGATGGGTCTTGACCCTAACTATGGCTACACCTTC. This rearrangement joins TRBV7-9 to TRBJ1-2; D unclear. V was shortened by 5 bases and J by 0 bases, with 16 bases between the two germline ends. This CDR3 has 16 residues. Germline CDR1 reads SEHNR; CDR2 reads FQNEAQ (reference sequence).

This chain joins TRBV20-1 and TRBJ1-6; tentatively, D is TRBD1 (6 bases). The CDR3 extends over 15 amino acids. Trimming took 0 bases from V and 0 from J, leaving 6 bases between them. Germline V gives CDR1 DFQATT, CDR2 SNEGSKA (reference sequence). DNA for the CDR3: TGCAGTGCTAGAGAGGGGGCCTCCTATAATTCACCCCTCCACTTT. Its translation is CSAREGASYNSPLHF.

This clonotype showed up just a few times. The chain recombines TRBV20-1 with TRBJ2-1; D call uncertain. Germline CDR1 is DFQATT and CDR2 is SNEGSKA (reference sequence). This CDR3 is 10 amino acids long. Trimming took 5 bases from V and 5 from J, leaving 4 bases between them. CDR3: CSAQNNEQFF. The DNA of the CDR3 is TGCAGTGCTCAGAACAATGAGCAGTTCTTC.

V and J are TRBV20-1 and TRBJ2-5; the D gene could be TRBD1 or TRBD2 (5 bases each). Trimming stripped 2 bases from V and 5 bases from J, with 12 bases between. Germline V lookup: CDR1 DFQATT, CDR2 SNEGSKA (reference sequence). This CDR3 has 13 residues. The CDR3 region has the DNA TGCAGTGCTAGATCCCCGTGGGGGGAGACCCAGTACTTC. Amino acid sequence: CSARSPWGETQYF.

About this clonotype itself: Given a much more abundant clone one base away, this may be a read error. The rearrangement links TRBV28 to TRBJ2-5; D may be TRBD1 (6 bases). Germline assignment: CDR1 MDHEN and CDR2 SYDVKM. This CDR3 contains 13 residues. V lost 3 bases to trimming and J lost 3 bases, with 8 bases between them. The CDR3 region is CASSFNREETQYF. The CDR3, as DNA: TGTGCCAGCAGTTTCAACAGGGAAGAGACCCAGTACTTC.

The chain has TRBV20-1 and TRBJ2-5, with 9 bases fitting TRBD1. The V and J ends lost 6 bases and 4 bases, in that order; junction bases with no gene match: 12. The CDR3 sequence is 15 residues long. The germline CDR1 and CDR2 sequences are DFQATT and SNEGSKA (reference sequence). The CDR3 coding sequence is TGCAGTGCCGGAGGACAGGGGAATTTTCGAGAGACCCAGTACTTC. It codes for CSAGGQGNFRETQYF.

J is TRBJ2-2 and V is TRBV15; 7 nucleotides match TRBD2. Germline values: CDR1 LNHNV, CDR2 YYDKDF (reference sequence). The CDR3 contains 14 residues. Trimming cost V 5 bases and J 4 bases; bases outside gene matches: 4. This chain's CDR3 is CATSAGVVTGELFF. The CDR3 region has the DNA TGTGCCACCAGCGCGGGAGTGGTCACCGGGGAGCTGTTTTTT.

This chain links TRBV29-1 with TRBJ2-5; 7 bases match TRBD2. The V gene end was trimmed by 4 bases and the J gene end by 2 bases; junction bases not matched to a gene: 4. The CDR3 covers 13 residues. Germline V gives CDR1 SQVTM, CDR2 ANQGSEA. The CDR3 is CSVAGGPQETQYF. The CDR3 DNA sequence: TGCAGCGTTGCGGGAGGACCACAAGAGACCCAGTACTTC.

At least ten counts were recorded for this clonotype. V usage is TRBV20-1 and J usage is TRBJ1-4; D remains ambiguous. Germline values: CDR1 DFQATT, CDR2 SNEGSKA (reference sequence). Trimming pared 5 bases from V and 1 base from J, leaving 8 bases between. This CDR3 region has 13 residues. The CDR3 sequence: CSASRQTNEKLFF. The CDR3 coding sequence is TGCAGTGCTTCAAGGCAAACTAATGAAAAACTGTTTTTT.

The J gene is TRBJ2-1, the V gene TRBV6-2 or TRBV6-3; D unclear. V was pared by 2 bases and J by 11 bases, with 10 bases between. Per the germline V gene, CDR1 is MNHEY and CDR2 is SVGEGT. The CDR3 contains 12 residues. The CDR3 protein is CASSYGAVKQFF. The DNA for the CDR3 is TGTGCCAGCAGTTACGGAGCAGTAAAGCAGTTCTTC.

This clonotype occurred a few times. The CDR3 is CASSLAFLASGGETQYF. CDR3 nucleotide sequence: TGTGCCAGCAGCTTAGCGTTTTTGGCTAGCGGCGGGGAGACCCAGTACTTC. V and J are TRBV7-2 and TRBJ2-5, with 7 bases aligning to TRBD2. The CDR3 has 17 residues. Germline CDR1 and CDR2: SGHTA and FQGNSA. The V gene end was trimmed by 0 bases and the J gene end by 5 bases; junction bases not matched to a gene: 12.

This clonotype was detected only a few times. V is TRBV2 and J is TRBJ1-1; D unresolved. The CDR3 has 14 residues. V lost 4 bases and J 5 bases, leaving 14 bases between the germline ends. CDR1 and CDR2 from the germline V gene are SNHLY and FYNNEI. The CDR3 nucleotides read TGTGCCAGCAGTGTGACCGAGAGTTTGACTGAAGCTTTCTTT. It is translated as CASSVTESLTEAFF.

This clonotype was counted only a few times. The chain joins TRBV12-3 or TRBV12-4 to TRBJ2-5; 11 bases match TRBD2. V lost 3 bases to trimming and J lost 7 bases; unmatched junction nucleotides: 10. The CDR3 spans 16 residues. CDR3: CASSLTSGVPLGTQYF. CDR3 sequence (DNA): TGTGCCAGCAGTTTGACTAGCGGGGTACCGCTGGGGACCCAGTACTTC.

The chain links TRBV24-1 to TRBJ2-7, with unresolved D. CDR1 and CDR2 (germline): KGHDR, SFDVKD. The CDR3 is 12 residues long. Trimming took off 7 bases at V and 7 bases at J, with 13 bases between the two ends. The CDR3 sequence: CATRGSSPEQYF. Written as DNA, the CDR3 is TGTGCCACCAGAGGGTCCAGTCCTGAGCAGTACTTC.

At least ten counts were recorded for this clonotype. V and J are TRBV5-1 and TRBJ1-4; weak D call: TRBD1 (5 bases). The CDR3 is made up of 17 amino acids. Trimming took 4 bases from V and 0 from J, leaving 16 bases between them. Germline V gene data show CDR1 as SGHRS and CDR2 as YFSETQ. CDR3 region: CASSPGTDFTTNEKLFF. The CDR3 DNA follows: TGCGCCAGCAGCCCCGGGACGGACTTTACAACTAATGAAAAACTGTTTTTT.

This clonotype was seen a few times. The chain joins TRBV5-6 to TRBJ2-7, with 7 bases fitting TRBD1. The germline gives CDR1 SGHDT, CDR2 YYEEEE. Trimming removed 4 bases from V and 4 bases from J; junction bases left unmatched: 8. The CDR3 extends over 14 amino acids. The CDR3 DNA reads as TGTGCCAGCAGCCTCCGGGACAGCTATTACGAGCAGTACTTC. Protein: CASSLRDSYYEQYF.

This clonotype showed up just a few times. V usage is TRBV4-2 and J usage is TRBJ2-3; 8 nucleotides agree with TRBD1. The junction had 5 bases not matched to a gene; V was cut back by 2 bases and J by 1 base. Germline V gives CDR1 LGHNA, CDR2 YNFKEQ. This CDR3 is 16 amino acids long. CDR3 in amino acids: CASSQKQGVGTDTQYF. CDR3 coding DNA: TGTGCCAGCAGCCAAAAACAGGGGGTGGGCACAGATACGCAGTATTTT.

CDR3 loop: CASSQDPWGEQYF. CDR3 in DNA: TGCGCCAGCAGCCAAGATCCCTGGGGCGAGCAGTACTTC. This chain joins TRBV4-3 and TRBJ2-7; D unclear. Germline CDR1 and CDR2: LGHNA and YSLEER. The CDR3 length is 13 residues. Trimming stripped 0 bases from V and 6 bases from J, with 9 bases between.

This clonotype was found a few times. The rearrangement links TRBV15 to TRBJ1-5; perhaps TRBD1 as D (5 bases). From germline, CDR1 is LNHNV and CDR2 YYDKDF (reference sequence). Trimming took off 0 bases at V and 1 base at J, with 22 bases between the two ends. The CDR3 totals 20 residues. The CDR3 bases are TGTGCCACCAGCAGAGACCTCAGGGCAGTGGGGAAAGGCAGCAATCAGCCCCAGCATTTT. It translates to CATSRDLRAVGKGSNQPQHF. Together with reference TRBV15 and TRBJ1-5, the CDR3 gives the full variable domain: DAMVIQNPRYQVTQFGKPVTLSCSQTLNHNVMYWYQQKSSQAPKLLFHYYDKDFNNEADTPDNFQSRRPNTSFCFLDIRSPGLGDTAMYLCATSRDLRAVGKGSNQPQHFGDGTRLSIL.